This entry lists 25 T cell receptor beta chains sequenced from one sample in a study of blood T cell repertoires in COVID-19. Sequencing was performed with immunoSEQ multiplex PCR; in TCRdb, only in-frame clones are kept and a portion is missing. The sample includes about 190,000 clones, more than 85% of them seen just once. The sample was peripheral blood. These receptors were obtained from a man aged 35 to 55 with active or convalescent COVID-19.

The gene calls are TRBV5-1 and TRBJ2-5; possible D gene TRBD1, 6 bases. Germline lookup yields CDR1 SGHRS and CDR2 YFSETQ. Trimming cost V 0 bases and J 4 bases, with 16 bases left between them. The CDR3 runs to 16 residues. CDR3 DNA sequence: TGCGCCAGCAGCTTGGGTACAGGGAACGGGGCAGAGACCCAGTACTTC. Amino acids: CASSLGTGNGAETQYF.

The CDR3 DNA follows: TGTGCCAGCAGACTACAGGGCGGGCAGCCCCAGCATTTT. The encoded protein is CASRLQGGQPQHF. The genes are TRBV6-5 and TRBJ1-5; tentatively, D is TRBD1 (6 bases). Germline V gives CDR1 MNHEY, CDR2 SVGAGI. The CDR3 extends over 13 amino acids. Trimming took off 6 bases at V and 7 bases at J, with 13 bases between the two ends.

The chain combines TRBV18 with TRBJ1-2; D is perhaps TRBD1 (5 bases). From germline, CDR1 is KGHSH and CDR2 LQKENI. V was pared by 4 bases and J by 8 bases, with 14 bases between. This CDR3 is 13 amino acids long. CDR3 sequence reads: CASSLFREDGYTF. In DNA, the CDR3 is TGTGCCAGCTCACTTTTCAGGGAGGACGGCTACACCTTC.

The chain combines TRBV7-3 with TRBJ2-1; 9 bases fit TRBD1. The CDR3 length is 15 residues. Germline lookup yields CDR1 SGHTA and CDR2 FQGTGA. The V and J ends lost 4 bases and 5 bases, in that order; junction bases with no gene match: 6. The CDR3 DNA reads as TGTGCCAGCAGCTCACAGGGGGCTTGGGACAATGAGCAGTTCTTC. Its protein is CASSSQGAWDNEQFF.

This clone has a single count. The chain joins TRBV3-1 (or the pseudogene TRBV3-2) to TRBJ1-3; TRBD1 might be the D (6 bases). The ends were cut back, 4 bases at V and 3 bases at J, with 13 bases in the middle. Germline CDR1 is LGHDT and CDR2 is YNNKEL (reference sequence). This CDR3 has 15 amino acids. The CDR3 DNA reads TGTGCCAGCAGCCCTACACCGGGACATGGAAACACCATATATTTT. It is translated as CASSPTPGHGNTIYF.

The chain uses TRBV30 and TRBJ1-6; D remains unclear. Germline assignment: CDR1 GTSNPN and CDR2 SVGIG (reference sequence). With 2 bases removed from V and 0 bases from J, the gap between germline ends came to 20 bases. The CDR3 has 19 amino acids. The chain's CDR3 is CAWSTGKGRAGSYNSPLHF. DNA of the CDR3: TGTGCCTGGAGTACTGGAAAAGGTCGGGCGGGCTCCTATAATTCACCCCTCCACTTT.

The CDR3 DNA is TGTGCCAGTCGACGGACAGGGAGAGGTTCACCCCTCCACTTT. Translation gives CASRRTGRGSPLHF. The rearrangement joins TRBV19 to TRBJ1-6; 8 bases are a match to TRBD1. Germline V CDR1 and CDR2: LNHDA, SQIVND (reference sequence). The V and J ends lost 8 bases and 9 bases, in that order; junction bases with no gene match: 9. This CDR3 region has 14 residues.

V gene TRBV5-1 combines with J gene TRBJ2-7, with a possible D match to TRBD2 (6 bases). This CDR3 spans 17 amino acids. Deletions cut 4 bases from V and 4 bases from J, with 24 bases between. In germline, CDR1 is SGHRS, CDR2 YFSETQ. This CDR3 is CASSPPWDSVQAYEQYF. CDR3 sequence (DNA): TGCGCCAGCAGCCCCCCCTGGGACTCGGTACAGGCATACGAGCAGTACTTC.

The V call is TRBV28, the J call TRBJ2-6, with a possible D match to TRBD2 (6 bases). The V end was cut by 10 bases, the J end by 3 bases, with 16 bases between. The CDR3 has 15 residues. Germline values: CDR1 MDHEN, CDR2 SYDVKM. The CDR3 nucleotides read TGTGCCATCGCGGGGAAAGGGGATGGGGCCAACGTCCTGACTTTC. Translating it yields CAIAGKGDGANVLTF.

The chain carries TRBV13 and TRBJ1-6; perhaps TRBD1 as D (6 bases). The germline V and J ends were trimmed by 6 bases and 7 bases, with 10 bases remaining between them. Germline assignment: CDR1 PRHDT and CDR2 FYEKMQ (reference sequence). The CDR3 runs 13 residues. The CDR3 spells CASREQGNSPLHF. The CDR3 DNA reads as TGTGCCAGCAGAGAGCAGGGGAATTCACCCCTCCACTTT.

This clone was observed once. The V gene is TRBV30, the J gene TRBJ2-1; no definite D call. The germline V and J ends were trimmed by 2 bases and 7 bases, with 6 bases remaining between them. This CDR3 is 11 amino acids long. From germline, CDR1 is GTSNPN and CDR2 SVGIG (reference sequence). CDR3 region: CAWSTGNEQFF. CDR3 nucleotide sequence: TGTGCCTGGAGTACCGGGAATGAGCAGTTCTTC.

J is TRBJ1-5 and V is TRBV28, with a possible D match to TRBD1 (6 bases). The CDR3 sequence is 15 residues long. Trimming left V 3 bases short and J 2 bases short, with 11 bases between. Germline CDR1 and CDR2: MDHEN and SYDVKM. The CDR3 is CASSFAYRGNQPQHF. CDR3 coding DNA: TGTGCCAGCAGTTTTGCATACAGGGGCAATCAGCCCCAGCATTTT.

In this sample, this clone turned up a few times. V gene TRBV3-1 (or the pseudogene TRBV3-2) combines with J gene TRBJ1-4, with 7 bases identical to TRBD1. Unmatched junction bases numbered 4, after V lost 4 bases and J lost 5 bases. Germline CDR1 and CDR2: LGHDT and YNNKEL (reference sequence). This CDR3 contains 14 residues. The DNA of the CDR3 is TGTGCCAGCAGCCTACGACAGGGCAATGAAAAACTGTTTTTT. Protein sequence: CASSLRQGNEKLFF.

This clone was seen a few times. The chain has TRBV15 and TRBJ2-5; D is ambiguous. The CDR3 totals 13 residues. With 8 bases removed from V and 4 bases from J, the gap between germline ends came to 14 bases. CDR1 and CDR2 (germline): LNHNV, YYDKDF (reference sequence). In DNA, the CDR3 is TGTGCCACCTCCGTTCGGAGCCCAGAGACCCAGTACTTC. Translating gives CATSVRSPETQYF. The entire variable domain, with the rest obtained from reference TRBV15 and TRBJ2-5, is as follows: DAMVIQNPRYQVTQFGKPVTLSCSQTLNHNVMYWYQQKSSQAPKLLFHYYDKDFNNEADTPDNFQSRRPNTSFCFLDIRSPGLGDTAMYLCATSVRSPETQYFGPGTRLLVL.

The chain is built from TRBV4-3 and TRBJ2-7, with D possibly matching TRBD1 (6 bases). Trimming took 0 bases from V and 2 from J, leaving 17 bases between them. The CDR3 sequence is 17 residues long. Germline CDR1 LGHNA, CDR2 YSLEER. CDR3 DNA: TGCGCCAGCAGCCAAGAAGCGCTGGGACATGGGGCCTACGAGCAGTACTTC. Amino acid sequence: CASSQEALGHGAYEQYF.

The chain has TRBV4-1 and TRBJ1-4; the match to TRBD1 covers 7 bases. The germline gives CDR1 MGHRA, CDR2 YSYEKL. CDR3 length: 19 amino acids. The ends lost 3 bases at V and 13 bases at J; junction bases unmatched: 26. CDR3 amino acids: CASSHSGDRARRWKEGLFF. DNA for the CDR3: TGCGCCAGCAGCCACTCTGGAGACAGGGCCCGAAGGTGGAAGGAAGGACTGTTTTTT.

This clone was seen a single time. The J gene is TRBJ2-5, the V gene TRBV15; D is possibly TRBD1 (6 bases). The CDR3 runs to 17 residues. The V gene's germline CDR1 is LNHNV and CDR2 YYDKDF (reference sequence). V was clipped by 1 base and J by 0 bases, with 15 bases between them. The CDR3 DNA reads as TGTGCCACCAGCAGAGGAGAGGGACATCCGTACCAAGAGACCCAGTACTTC. Residues: CATSRGEGHPYQETQYF.

The rearrangement links TRBV5-1 to TRBJ2-3; the D gene is possibly TRBD1 (5 bases). This CDR3 comprises 15 residues. Trimming took off 2 bases at V and 0 bases at J, with 10 bases between the two ends. CDR1 and CDR2 from the germline V gene are SGHRS and YFSETQ. Here the CDR3 DNA reads TGCGCCAGCAGCTTTGGGCAGGGTAGCACAGATACGCAGTATTTT. Its protein is CASSFGQGSTDTQYF. Looking up the rest from reference TRBV5-1 and TRBJ2-3 gives the full variable domain: KAGVTQTPRYLIKTRGQQVTLSCSPISGHRSVSWYQQTPGQGLQFLFEYFSETQRNKGNFPGRFSGRQFSNSRSEMNVSTLELGDSALYLCASSFGQGSTDTQYFGPGTRLTVL.

This clone was observed a single time. The chain combines TRBV28 with TRBJ1-2, with a tentative D call TRBD1 (5 bases). V lost 4 bases and J 2 bases, leaving 14 bases between the germline ends. This CDR3 has 15 residues. Germline V gives CDR1 MDHEN, CDR2 SYDVKM. The CDR3 coding sequence is TGTGCCAGCAGTTACGCCGGGGGAACCAACTATGGCTACACCTTC. Protein: CASSYAGGTNYGYTF.

In DNA form, the CDR3 reads TGTGCCGGCAAGGGGCCCTTGAACACTGAAGCTTTCTTT. Its translation is CAGKGPLNTEAFF. This rearrangement joins TRBV28 to TRBJ1-1, with a tentative D call TRBD1 (5 bases). The germline V gene has CDR1 MDHEN and CDR2 SYDVKM. The CDR3 spans 13 residues. V was pared by 11 bases and J by 0 bases, with 13 bases between.

V is TRBV9 and J is TRBJ2-5; D is unclear. The CDR3 covers 16 residues. Germline CDR1 is SGDLS and CDR2 is YYNGEE. Trimming pared 0 bases from V and 8 bases from J, leaving 20 bases between. The CDR3 here is CASSVERSSSPATQYF. CDR3 DNA: TGTGCCAGCAGCGTAGAGAGGTCTTCCTCCCCCGCAACCCAGTACTTC.

This rearrangement joins TRBV19 to TRBJ2-3; D gene unclear. Germline CDR1 is LNHDA and CDR2 is SQIVND (reference sequence). The CDR3 has 14 amino acids. V dropped 3 bases and J dropped 0 bases, with 7 bases sitting between them. CDR3 protein: CASSIGGSTDTQYF. The CDR3 nucleotides are TGTGCCAGTAGTATTGGCGGTAGCACAGATACGCAGTATTTT.

CDR3 bases: TGTGCCACCAGAGGGGGAGGGGGGGCGTTGGACGAGCAGTACTTC. Its protein is CATRGGGGALDEQYF. The genes are TRBV15 and TRBJ2-7; TRBD2 might be the D (7 bases). Germline V lookup: CDR1 LNHNV, CDR2 YYDKDF (reference sequence). The V end was cut by 6 bases, the J end by 5 bases, with 20 bases between. The CDR3 is 15 residues long.

The CDR3, as DNA: TGTGCCAGCAGTTTTTCAACTCAAAATCAGCCCCAGCATTTT. Amino acid sequence: CASSFSTQNQPQHF. The rearrangement links TRBV27 to TRBJ1-5; D gene unclear. CDR3 length: 14 residues. Germline V gene data show CDR1 as MNHEY and CDR2 as SMNVEV (reference sequence). Deletions cut 3 bases from V and 4 bases from J, with 10 bases between.

J is TRBJ1-1 and V is TRBV28, with 7 bases identical to TRBD1. The germline gives CDR1 MDHEN, CDR2 SYDVKM. Trimming at V came to 11 bases and at J to 4 bases, leaving 7 bases not matched to a gene. The CDR3 runs to 12 residues. The CDR3 region has the DNA TGTGCCTCCAGTACAGGGGTCACTGAAGCTTTCTTT. Protein product: CASSTGVTEAFF.